This T cell receptor beta chain was retrieved from a study of CD8+CD57+ T cells in acquired aplastic anemia. Across the whole study: The average for DNA from sorted CD4+ and CD8+ cells was about 3.3 ug.

Genomic DNA was employed as the template in profiling TCR beta VDJ and CDR3. TCRdb analysed the reads with MiXCR anew, one entry per CDR3 protein. The table has approximately 220,000 distinct CDR3 sequences, roughly 50% seen once. Findings of the study overall: Patients and controls shared nearly 30 CD8+ CDR3 sequences, highly expressed in patients.

V lost 5 bases, J lost 3 bases, and 9 bases stayed unmatched. In germline, CDR1 is LNHDA, CDR2 SQIVND (reference sequence). This CDR3 has 15 residues. This clonotype has only a few counts. The antigen is unknown. A single base separates this from a much larger clone, so it may be a read error. Patients selected for sequencing had displayed CD8+CD57+ cell expansion by flow cytometry. Each of the patients presented with severe acquired aplastic anemia. Material: sorted CD4+, CD8+, or CD8+CD57+ T cells (not recorded which) from PBMCs. The receptor's source is a human donor with aplastic anemia. The chain carries TRBV19 and TRBJ1-2; TRBD1 matches at 7 bases. The CDR3 DNA sequence: TGTGCCAGTAGTTCCCGGGACAGCTCCGACTATGGCTACACCTTC. As protein: CASSSRDSSDYGYTF.